Listed below are T cell receptor beta chains from one sample, sequenced in a study of long-term antiretroviral therapy in people with HIV. Data came from immunoSEQ multiplex PCR; TCRdb stores just in-frame clones and leaves some out. Altogether about 30,000 clones are present, around 85% being singletons, with the ten largest covering about 7.7%. The sample was unsorted PBMCs, taken 3 years after starting antiretroviral therapy. These receptors originate from a man aged 40-49 years with HIV. Each CDR3 is given with its conserved first and last residue. The D gene is left open where the match is weak. Clone size appears in some rows only: once, few, many, or a class for an expanded clone.

NA	NA	TRBV5-1	TRBJ2-1	TGCGCCAGCAGCTTGAGTTGGGGTGAGCAGTTCTTC	CASSLSWGEQFF
NA	NA	TRBV28	TRBJ2-1	TGTGCCAGCAGTTTACGAAGAACTTACGGGCCTAGGGGCTACAATGAGCAGTTCTTC	CASSLRRTYGPRGYNEQFF
NA	NA	TRBV4-1	TRBJ1-1	TGCGCCAGCAGCCAATTGACGGACCTTTTGACCGCTGAAGCTTTCTTT	CASSQLTDLLTAEAFF
NA	NA	TRBV4-2	TRBJ2-7	TGTGCCAGCAGCCAAGATCCGGGGAGCTCCTACGAGCAGTACTTC	CASSQDPGSSYEQYF
NA	NA	TRBV7-9	TRBJ2-3	TGTGCCAGCAGCTTAGGGTTGGCGGTCACAGATACGCAGTATTTT	CASSLGLAVTDTQYF
NA	TRBD1	TRBV29-1	TRBJ1-1	TGCAGCGTGACCGGGACAGGGGCCCCGAACACTGAAGCTTTCTTT	CSVTGTGAPNTEAFF
NA	NA	TRBV25-1	TRBJ1-4	TGTGCCAGCAGTGAAAGGGTTGGGGGGCTAGCTGAAAAACTGTTTTTT	CASSERVGGLAEKLFF
NA	TRBD1	TRBV2	TRBJ1-2	TGTGCCAGCAGTGTACCTGCCGGGACAGGGAATCGGCCTAACTATGGCTACACCTTC	CASSVPAGTGNRPNYGYTF
few	NA	TRBV2	TRBJ2-7	TGTGCCAGCAGTGAAGTCTTGGTGGAGCAGTACTTC	CASSEVLVEQYF
NA	NA	TRBV7-9	TRBJ1-2	TGTGCCAGCAACTTACTGCACGGAAATAACTATGGCTACACCTTC	CASNLLHGNNYGYTF
once	TRBD1	TRBV29-1	TRBJ2-1	TGCAGCGTCTCTCCTTCGGGACAGGGATACAATGAGCAGTTCTTC	CSVSPSGQGYNEQFF
NA	TRBD1	TRBV27	TRBJ1-2	TGTGCCAGCAGCCCCGACAGGGGTGACTATGGCTACACCTTC	CASSPDRGDYGYTF
NA	NA	TRBV9	TRBJ1-2	TGTGCCAGCAGCCCAACCTACGACTTGGGCGGCTATGGCTACACCTTC	CASSPTYDLGGYGYTF
NA	NA	TRBV7-9	TRBJ2-1	TGTGCCAGCAGCTTACGCGCAGCGAGCTCCTACAATGAGCAGTTCTTC	CASSLRAASSYNEQFF
NA	TRBD1	TRBV6-1	TRBJ2-7	TGTGCCAGCACCCAACCCCGGGACAGGGGGATCGAGTACTTC	CASTQPRDRGIEYF
NA	TRBD2	TRBV19	TRBJ2-7	TGTGCCAGTAGTGTCGCCGGGACTAGCGGGGAGGAGCAGTACTTC	CASSVAGTSGEEQYF
NA	TRBD1	TRBV5-1	TRBJ1-2	TGCGCCAGCAGCCCCGGGACAGGGAGTGGCTACACCTTC	CASSPGTGSGYTF
NA	NA	TRBV10-2	TRBJ1-2	TGCGCCAGCAGTGAGATCCAAGGAGGGGCTTATGGCTACACCTTC	CASSEIQGGAYGYTF
NA	TRBD1	TRBV27	TRBJ2-6	TGTGCCAGCAGTTTAAGTTATGACAGGGGAAGAATGTACGGGGCCAACGTCCTGACTTTC	CASSLSYDRGRMYGANVLTF
NA	TRBD2	TRBV2	TRBJ2-7	TGTGCCAGCAGTGAGCTAGCGGCCAACTCCTACGAGCAGTACTTC	CASSELAANSYEQYF
NA	TRBD1	TRBV5-4	TRBJ2-2	TGTGCCAGCAGCTTCTGGACAGGGGGCGCCGGGGAGCTGTTTTTT	CASSFWTGGAGELFF
NA	NA	TRBV5-8	TRBJ2-5	TGTGCCAGCAGCTTGGGCCAAGAGACCCAGTACTTC	CASSLGQETQYF
NA	TRBD2	TRBV2	TRBJ2-3	TGTGCCAGCAGTGCCACCGGGACTAGCGAGAGCACAGATACGCAGTATTTT	CASSATGTSESTDTQYF
NA	NA	TRBV4-1	TRBJ2-7	TGCGCCAGCAGCCCTTCATTTATGACTGGCGGCTACGAGCAGTACTTC	CASSPSFMTGGYEQYF
NA	TRBD1	TRBV5-1	TRBJ1-1	TGCGCCAGCAGCCGGGACAGGGGAAACACTGAAGCTTTCTTT	CASSRDRGNTEAFF
NA	TRBD2	TRBV11-2	TRBJ2-2	TGTGCCAGCAGCTCGGGACTAGCGGGAATTAGCGGGGAGCTGTTTTTT	CASSSGLAGISGELFF
NA	NA	TRBV11-3	TRBJ2-3	TGTGCCAGCAGCTTAGATCCGGGGACAGATACGCAGTATTTT	CASSLDPGTDTQYF
NA	TRBD1	TRBV2	TRBJ1-1	TGTGCCAGCAAAGGACAGGGGGCATGGGCGGGCTACTCTAACACTGAAGCTTTCTTT	CASKGQGAWAGYSNTEAFF
NA	NA	TRBV19	TRBJ2-5	TGTGCCAGTAGTATCCCAGGGGTGGTTGAGACCCAGTACTTC	CASSIPGVVETQYF
NA	TRBD2	TRBV30	TRBJ2-3	TGTGCCTGGATTGCTAGCGGACCCACAGATACGCAGTATTTT	CAWIASGPTDTQYF
NA	NA	TRBV20-1	TRBJ1-1	TGCAGTGCTAGGTTGAACACTGAAGCTTTCTTT	CSARLNTEAFF
NA	NA	TRBV18	TRBJ1-2	TGTGCCAGCTCACCCGGGCAGGACTATGGCTACACCTTC	CASSPGQDYGYTF
NA	NA	TRBV18	TRBJ2-1	TGTGCCAGCTCACCGGCGTTGGGGACCCTCTCCTACAATGAGCAGTTCTTC	CASSPALGTLSYNEQFF
NA	NA	TRBV7-9	TRBJ2-5	TGTGCCAGCAGCTCCCCCCGGGCAAGGGGACAAGAGACCCAGTACTTC	CASSSPRARGQETQYF
once	NA	TRBV7-2	TRBJ2-3	TGTGCCAGCAGCTCCATTTATACGCAGTATTTT	CASSSIYTQYF
NA	NA	TRBV4-1	TRBJ1-1	TGCGCCAGCAGCTCGGGTCCAGCTGAAACTGAAGCTTTCTTT	CASSSGPAETEAFF
NA	NA	TRBV9	TRBJ2-3	TGTGCCAGCAGCGTAGGTATGGGTCTCGGGGATTACACAGATACGCAGTATTTT	CASSVGMGLGDYTDTQYF
NA	NA	TRBV5-1	TRBJ1-4	TGCGCCAGCAGCAGGGCGGGCCTCAATGAAAAACTGTTTTTT	CASSRAGLNEKLFF
NA	NA	TRBV27	TRBJ2-2	TGTGCCAGCAGTTTGGGTCAGACCACCGGGGAGCTGTTTTTT	CASSLGQTTGELFF
NA	NA	TRBV14	TRBJ2-7	TGTGCCAGCAGCCTCAACCCCGGGACCGCCTTCTACGAGCAGTACTTC	CASSLNPGTAFYEQYF
NA	TRBD1	TRBV15	TRBJ2-1	TGTGCCACCAGCAGGGTACAGGGGATGGGTGAGCAGTTCTTC	CATSRVQGMGEQFF
NA	TRBD2	TRBV10-3	TRBJ2-3	TGTGCCATCAGTGGAAGCCTACTAGCGGGGCTCACAGATACGCAGTATTTT	CAISGSLLAGLTDTQYF
NA	NA	TRBV19	TRBJ2-4	TGTGCCAGTAGTTGGTCAGGGGCAAACGGAAACATTCAGTACTTC	CASSWSGANGNIQYF
once	TRBD1	TRBV13	TRBJ2-7	TGTGCCAGCAGCTCGGAACAGACAGGGCCCGGCTCCTACGAGCAGTACTTC	CASSSEQTGPGSYEQYF